One TCR beta chain is described in this entry. Its antigen is not known. The data belong to a study of shared clonotypes between healthy human individuals. The study, taken as a whole, reports: Tissues were not sampled, only blood, and their repertoires likely differ.

At deep level, the assay was performed. The DNA input per sorted-subset replicate PCR was 150 to 200 ng, corresponding to roughly 31,000 T cell genomes. Only in-frame clones appear in the TCRdb table, and some are missing; sequencing was by immunoSEQ multiplex PCR. The sample has under 80,000 clones; 62% are singletons. CDR3 length: 15 amino acids. V trimming: 1 base; J trimming: 8 bases; junction bases outside the gene matches: 8. Germline CDR1 WNHNN, CDR2 SYGVQD (reference sequence). The sample comprised memory CD8+ T cells sorted from blood. The subset here: CD45RO+ cells pooled with CCR7-negative TemRA cells. This rearrangement joins TRBV10-1 to TRBJ2-1; 7 nucleotides match TRBD2. The TCR was taken from a man younger than 45 in good health. The CDR3: CASSELGGPGDEQFF. The DNA of the CDR3 is TGCGCCAGCAGTGAGTTGGGAGGGCCAGGCGATGAGCAGTTCTTC.